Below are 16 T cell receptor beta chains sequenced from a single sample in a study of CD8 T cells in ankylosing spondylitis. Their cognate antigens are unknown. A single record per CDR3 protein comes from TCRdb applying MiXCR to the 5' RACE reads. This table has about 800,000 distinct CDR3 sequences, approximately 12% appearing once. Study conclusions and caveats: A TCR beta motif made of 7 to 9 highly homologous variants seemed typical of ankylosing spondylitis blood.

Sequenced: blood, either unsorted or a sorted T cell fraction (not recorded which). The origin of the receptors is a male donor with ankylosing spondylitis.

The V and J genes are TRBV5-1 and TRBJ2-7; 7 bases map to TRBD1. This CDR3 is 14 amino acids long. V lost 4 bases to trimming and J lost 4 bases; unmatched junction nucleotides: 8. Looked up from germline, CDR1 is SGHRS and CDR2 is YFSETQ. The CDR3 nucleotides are TGCGCCAGCAGCGGACAGGCCCATTCTTACGAGCAGTACTTC. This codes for CASSGQAHSYEQYF.

The CDR3 reads CASSQELDTGEQYF. The DNA of the CDR3 is TGCGCCAGCAGCCAAGAATTGGACACGGGGGAGCAGTACTTC. The chain recombines TRBV4-3 with TRBJ2-7; D may be TRBD1 or TRBD2 (5 bases each). CDR1 and CDR2 (germline): LGHNA, YSLEER. V shed 0 bases and J shed 7 bases, with 13 bases lying between them. The CDR3 spans 14 residues.

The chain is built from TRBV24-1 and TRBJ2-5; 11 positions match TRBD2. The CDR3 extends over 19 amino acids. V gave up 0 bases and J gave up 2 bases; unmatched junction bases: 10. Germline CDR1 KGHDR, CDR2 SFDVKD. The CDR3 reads CATSDLQEGRTSGQETQYF. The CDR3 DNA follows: TGTGCCACCAGTGATTTGCAAGAGGGCAGGACTAGCGGGCAAGAGACCCAGTACTTC.

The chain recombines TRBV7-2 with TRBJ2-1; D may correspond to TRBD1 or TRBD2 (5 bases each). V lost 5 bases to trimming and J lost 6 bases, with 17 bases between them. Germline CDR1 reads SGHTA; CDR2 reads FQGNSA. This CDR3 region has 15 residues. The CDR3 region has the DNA TGTGCCAGCAGCCCAGGGACGGATTTGAGCAATGAGCAGTTCTTC. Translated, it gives CASSPGTDLSNEQFF.

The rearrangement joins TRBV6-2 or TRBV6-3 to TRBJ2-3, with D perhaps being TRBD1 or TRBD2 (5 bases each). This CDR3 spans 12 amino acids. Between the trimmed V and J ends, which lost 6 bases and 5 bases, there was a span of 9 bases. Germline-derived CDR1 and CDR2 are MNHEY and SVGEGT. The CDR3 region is CASRGTVDTQYF. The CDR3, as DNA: TGTGCCAGCAGAGGGACGGTAGATACGCAGTATTTT.

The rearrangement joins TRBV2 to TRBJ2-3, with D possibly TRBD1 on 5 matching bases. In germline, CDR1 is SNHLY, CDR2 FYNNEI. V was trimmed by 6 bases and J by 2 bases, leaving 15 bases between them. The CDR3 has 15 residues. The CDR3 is CASSPGRANTDTQYF. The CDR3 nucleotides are TGTGCCAGCAGCCCCGGCAGGGCTAACACAGATACGCAGTATTTT.

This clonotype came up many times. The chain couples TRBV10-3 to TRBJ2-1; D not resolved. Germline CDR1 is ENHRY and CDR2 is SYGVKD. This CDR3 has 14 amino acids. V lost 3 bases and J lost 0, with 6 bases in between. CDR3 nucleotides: TGTGCCATCAGTGATTCGAGCTCCTACAATGAGCAGTTCTTC. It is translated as CAISDSSSYNEQFF.

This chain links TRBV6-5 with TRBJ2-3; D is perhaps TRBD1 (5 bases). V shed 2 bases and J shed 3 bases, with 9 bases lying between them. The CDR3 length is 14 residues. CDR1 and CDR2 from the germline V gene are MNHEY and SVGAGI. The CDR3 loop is CASSYRGQTDTQYF. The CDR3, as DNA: TGTGCCAGCAGTTACAGGGGTCAGACAGATACGCAGTATTTT.

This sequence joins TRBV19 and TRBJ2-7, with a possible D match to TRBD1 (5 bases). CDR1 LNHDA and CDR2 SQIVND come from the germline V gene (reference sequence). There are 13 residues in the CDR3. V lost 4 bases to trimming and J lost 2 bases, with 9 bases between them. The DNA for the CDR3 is TGTGCCAGTAGTAACAGGTCCCCCTACGAGCAGTACTTC. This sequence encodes CASSNRSPYEQYF.

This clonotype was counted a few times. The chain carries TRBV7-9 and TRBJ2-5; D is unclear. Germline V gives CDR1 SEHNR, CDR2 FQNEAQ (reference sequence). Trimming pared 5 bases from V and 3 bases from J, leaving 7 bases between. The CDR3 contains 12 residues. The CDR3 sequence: CASSATEETQYF. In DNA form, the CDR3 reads TGTGCCAGCAGCGCTACCGAAGAGACCCAGTACTTC.

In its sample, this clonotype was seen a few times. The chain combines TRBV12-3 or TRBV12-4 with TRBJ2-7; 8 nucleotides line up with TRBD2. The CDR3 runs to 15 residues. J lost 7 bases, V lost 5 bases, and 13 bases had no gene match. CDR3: CASSPPRGGTSEQYF. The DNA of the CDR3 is TGTGCCAGCAGTCCACCACGGGGGGGAACCTCAGAGCAGTACTTC.

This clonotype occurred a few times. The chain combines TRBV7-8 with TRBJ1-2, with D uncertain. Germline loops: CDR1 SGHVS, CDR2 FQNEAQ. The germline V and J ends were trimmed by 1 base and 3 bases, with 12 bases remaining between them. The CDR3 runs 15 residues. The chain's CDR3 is CASSLGRASDYGYTF. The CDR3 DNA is TGTGCCAGCAGCTTAGGGAGGGCCTCAGACTATGGCTACACCTTC.

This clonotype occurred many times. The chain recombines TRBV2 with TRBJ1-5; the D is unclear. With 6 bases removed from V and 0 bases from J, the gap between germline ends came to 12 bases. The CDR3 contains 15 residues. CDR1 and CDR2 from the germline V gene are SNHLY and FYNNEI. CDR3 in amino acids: CASREQPYSNQPQHF. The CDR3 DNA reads TGTGCCAGCAGGGAACAGCCTTATAGCAATCAGCCCCAGCATTTT.

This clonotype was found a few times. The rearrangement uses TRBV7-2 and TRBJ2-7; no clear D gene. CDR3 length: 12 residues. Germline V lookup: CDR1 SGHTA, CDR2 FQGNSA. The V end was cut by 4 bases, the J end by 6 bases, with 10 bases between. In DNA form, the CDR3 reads TGTGCCAGCAGCTCCTACACGAGCGAGCAGTACTTC. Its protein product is CASSSYTSEQYF.

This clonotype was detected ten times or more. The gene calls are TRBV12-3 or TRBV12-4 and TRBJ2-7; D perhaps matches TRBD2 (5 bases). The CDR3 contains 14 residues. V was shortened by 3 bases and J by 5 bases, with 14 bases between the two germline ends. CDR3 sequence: CASSFRGSENEQYF. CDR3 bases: TGTGCCAGCAGTTTTCGAGGGAGTGAAAACGAGCAGTACTTC.

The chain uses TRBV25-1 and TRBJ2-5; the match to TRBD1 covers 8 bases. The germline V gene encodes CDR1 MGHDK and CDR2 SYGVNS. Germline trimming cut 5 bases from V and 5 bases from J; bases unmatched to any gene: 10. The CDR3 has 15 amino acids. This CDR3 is CASSPHRTGKETQYF. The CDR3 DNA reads TGTGCCAGCAGTCCCCATAGGACAGGGAAGGAGACCCAGTACTTC. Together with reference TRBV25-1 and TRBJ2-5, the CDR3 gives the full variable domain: EADIYQTPRYLVIGTGKKITLECSQTMGHDKMYWYQQDPGMELHLIHYSYGVNSTEKGDLSSESTVSRIRTEHFPLTLESARPSHTSQYLCASSPHRTGKETQYFGPGTRLLVL.